This TCR beta chain appears in the sequencing data of a study of blood T cell repertoires in COVID-19. Across the whole study: The samples span acute and convalescent COVID-19 from the United States, Italy and Spain. PBMCs, B-cell-depleted T cells, or T cells provided the cDNA or gDNA that made up the material.

The authors' processing: Researchers report that nucleated cell counts were estimated from reference gene primer amplification. Some clones are missing from TCRdb's copy, which holds only in-frame ones; the method was immunoSEQ multiplex PCR. That table gives V, J and clone size, and the DNA gave D and trimming. The repertoire includes tens of thousands of clones, approximately 88% of them detected once, and 5.8% sits in the top ten. With 0 bases clipped from V and 7 bases from J, the junction kept 5 bases outside the gene matches. This CDR3 comprises 16 residues. Germline lookup yields CDR1 LGHNA and CDR2 YSLEER.

The gene calls are TRBV4-3 and TRBJ1-4; 10 bases fit TRBD1. This clonotype was obtained from a man aged 50-59 years with active COVID-19. The specimen was peripheral blood. The CDR3 sequence: CASSQDRDRGREKLFF. The CDR3, as DNA: TGCGCCAGCAGCCAAGATCGTGACAGGGGGCGTGAAAAACTGTTTTTT.